The clone carrying this T cell receptor (beta chain) has only a few counts. The CDR3 covers 13 residues. With 5 bases removed from V and 3 bases from J, the gap between germline ends came to 11 bases. Germline-derived CDR1 and CDR2 are MNHNS and SASEGT. TCRdb's table, derived via immunoSEQ multiplex PCR, lists solely in-frame clones and lacks some. The top ten hold roughly 3.6% of the sample, which has about 40,000 clones, about 89% seen once. The record originates from a study of OX40 agonist ivuxolimab in advanced cancers. The J gene is TRBJ2-7, the V gene TRBV6-1; TRBD1 or TRBD2 may be the D gene (5 bases each). Sequenced here: CD4+ or CD8+ T cells sorted from blood, sampled in a trial of the OX40 agonist ivuxolimab. The TCR originated in an adult with an advanced solid tumor such as melanoma, head and neck, liver or kidney cancer. CDR3 sequence (DNA): TGTGCCAGCAGTCGGGACGGGAACTACGAGCAGTACTTC. Its translation: CASSRDGNYEQYF.